This TCR beta chain was obtained from a study of CD4+ T cells in melanoma. Overall study results and limits: Diverse differentiation states were reported for melanoma neoantigen-specific CD4+ T cells. CD8+ T cell, macrophage and B cell function reportedly correlated with neoantigen-specific CD4+ T cells.

Here immunoSEQ multiplex PCR was the method, and the copy in TCRdb shows in-frame clones only, minus some. This sample has thousands of clones, with around 71% found just once. As concerns this clone: What it recognizes is unknown.

The CDR3 is made up of 16 amino acids. Trimming left V 4 bases short and J 7 bases short, with 18 bases between. The germline CDR1 and CDR2 sequences are SGHRS and YFSETQ. This TCR derives from a human donor with melanoma. The J gene is TRBJ1-6, the V gene TRBV5-1; a weak D match, TRBD1 (5 bases). Sequencing input: cells from a culture (not recorded whether cultured in vitro). The CDR3 coding sequence is TGCGCCAGCAGCAATTTTCGGGAGGGGATGAATTCACCCCTCCACTTT. It is translated as CASSNFREGMNSPLHF.